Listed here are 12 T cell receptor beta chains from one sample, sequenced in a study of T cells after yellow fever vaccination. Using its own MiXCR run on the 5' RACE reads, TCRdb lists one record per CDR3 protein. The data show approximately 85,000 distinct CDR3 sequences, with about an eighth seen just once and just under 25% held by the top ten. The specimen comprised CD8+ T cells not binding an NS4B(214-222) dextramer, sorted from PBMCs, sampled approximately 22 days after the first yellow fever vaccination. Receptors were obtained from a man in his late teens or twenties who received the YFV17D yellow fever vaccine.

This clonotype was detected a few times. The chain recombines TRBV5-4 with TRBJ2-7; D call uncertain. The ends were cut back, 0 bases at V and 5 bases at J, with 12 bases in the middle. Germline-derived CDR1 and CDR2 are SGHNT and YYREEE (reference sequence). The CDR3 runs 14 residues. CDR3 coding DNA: TGTGCCAGCAGCTTGGCCGGTAGTGAGGACGAGCAGTACTTC. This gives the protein CASSLAGSEDEQYF.

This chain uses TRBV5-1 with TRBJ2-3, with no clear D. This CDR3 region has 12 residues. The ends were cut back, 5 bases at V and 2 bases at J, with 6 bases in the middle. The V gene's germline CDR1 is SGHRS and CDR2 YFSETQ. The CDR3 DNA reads TGCGCCAGCAGTTTTAACACAGATACGCAGTATTTT. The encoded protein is CASSFNTDTQYF.

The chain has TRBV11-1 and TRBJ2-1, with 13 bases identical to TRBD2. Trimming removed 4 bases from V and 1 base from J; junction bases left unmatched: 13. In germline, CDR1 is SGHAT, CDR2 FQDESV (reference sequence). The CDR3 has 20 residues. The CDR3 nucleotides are TGTGCCAGCAGCTCCGGGACTAGCGGGGCGAGAGCTAGGTCCTACAATGAGCAGTTCTTC. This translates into CASSSGTSGARARSYNEQFF.

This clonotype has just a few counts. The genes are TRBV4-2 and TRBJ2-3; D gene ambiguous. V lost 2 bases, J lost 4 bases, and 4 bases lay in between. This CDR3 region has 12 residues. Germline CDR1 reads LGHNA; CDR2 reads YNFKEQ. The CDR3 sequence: CASSQFADTQYF. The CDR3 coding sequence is TGTGCCAGCAGCCAATTTGCAGATACGCAGTATTTT.

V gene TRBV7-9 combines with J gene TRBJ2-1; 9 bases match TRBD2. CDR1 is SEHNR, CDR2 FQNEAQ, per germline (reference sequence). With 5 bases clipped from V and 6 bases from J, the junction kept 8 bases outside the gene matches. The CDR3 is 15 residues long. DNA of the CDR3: TGTGCCAGCAGCCCCCCACTACTAGCGGGCAATGAGCAGTTCTTC. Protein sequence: CASSPPLLAGNEQFF.

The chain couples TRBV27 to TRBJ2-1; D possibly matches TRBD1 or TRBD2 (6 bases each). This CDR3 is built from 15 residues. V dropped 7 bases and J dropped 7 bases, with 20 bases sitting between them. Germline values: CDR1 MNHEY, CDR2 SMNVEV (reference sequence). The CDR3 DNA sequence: TGTGCCAGCACCGGGGTGTGGGGGGCATTTAATGAGCAGTTCTTC. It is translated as CASTGVWGAFNEQFF.

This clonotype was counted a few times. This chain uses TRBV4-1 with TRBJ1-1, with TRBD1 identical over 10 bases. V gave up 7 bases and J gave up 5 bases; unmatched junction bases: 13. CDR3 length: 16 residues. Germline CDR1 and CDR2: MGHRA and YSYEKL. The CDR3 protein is CASTPLGTGDGTEAFF. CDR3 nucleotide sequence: TGCGCCAGCACCCCCTTAGGGACAGGGGATGGGACTGAAGCTTTCTTT.

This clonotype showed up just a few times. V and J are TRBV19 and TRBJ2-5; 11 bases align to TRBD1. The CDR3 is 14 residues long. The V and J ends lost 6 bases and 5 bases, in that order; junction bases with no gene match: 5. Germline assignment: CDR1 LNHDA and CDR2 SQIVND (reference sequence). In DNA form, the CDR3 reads TGTGCCAGTAGATACCGGGACAGGGGGGAGACCCAGTACTTC. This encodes CASRYRDRGETQYF.

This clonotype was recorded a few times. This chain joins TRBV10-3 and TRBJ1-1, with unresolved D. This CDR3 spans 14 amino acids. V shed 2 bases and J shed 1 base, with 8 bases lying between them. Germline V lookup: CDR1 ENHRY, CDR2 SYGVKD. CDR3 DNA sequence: TGTGCCATCAGTGAGCCCTCCCGGAACACTGAAGCTTTCTTT. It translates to CAISEPSRNTEAFF.

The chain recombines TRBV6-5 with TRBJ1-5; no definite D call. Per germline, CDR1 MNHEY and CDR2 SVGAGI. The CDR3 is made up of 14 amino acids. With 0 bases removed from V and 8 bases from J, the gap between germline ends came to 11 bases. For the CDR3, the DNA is TGTGCCAGCAGTTACTCGTCGGCCGCAAAGCCCCAGCATTTT. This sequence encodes CASSYSSAAKPQHF.

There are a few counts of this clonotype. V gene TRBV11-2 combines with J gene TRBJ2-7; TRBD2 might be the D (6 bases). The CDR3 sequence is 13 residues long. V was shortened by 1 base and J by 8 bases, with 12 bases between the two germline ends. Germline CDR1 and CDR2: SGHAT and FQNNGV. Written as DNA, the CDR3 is TGTGCCAGCAGCTTAGGAGTGGGGAGGCAGCAGTACGTC. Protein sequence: CASSLGVGRQQYV.

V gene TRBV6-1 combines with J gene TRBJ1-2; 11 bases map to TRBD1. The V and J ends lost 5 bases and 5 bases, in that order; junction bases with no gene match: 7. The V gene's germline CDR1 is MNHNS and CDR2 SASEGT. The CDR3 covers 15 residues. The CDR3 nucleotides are TGTGCCAGCAGTACCTGGGACAGGGGGTCTTATGGCTACACCTTC. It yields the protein CASSTWDRGSYGYTF.